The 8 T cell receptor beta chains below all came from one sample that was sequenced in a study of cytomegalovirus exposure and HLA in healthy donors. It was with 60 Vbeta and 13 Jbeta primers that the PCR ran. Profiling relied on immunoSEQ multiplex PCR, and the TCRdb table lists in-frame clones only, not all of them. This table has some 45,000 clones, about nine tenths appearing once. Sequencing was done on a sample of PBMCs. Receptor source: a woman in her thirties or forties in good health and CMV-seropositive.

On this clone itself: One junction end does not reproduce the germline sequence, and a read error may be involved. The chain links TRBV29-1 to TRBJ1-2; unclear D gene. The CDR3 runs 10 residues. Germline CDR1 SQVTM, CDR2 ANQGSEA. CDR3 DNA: TGCAGCGTTGTCCAGGAATCTAATGCCTTC. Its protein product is CSVVQESNAF.

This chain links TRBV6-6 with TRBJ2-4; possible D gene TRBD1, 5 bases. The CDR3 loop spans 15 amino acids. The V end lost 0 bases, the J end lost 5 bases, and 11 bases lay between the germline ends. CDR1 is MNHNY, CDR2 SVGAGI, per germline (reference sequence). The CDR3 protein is CASSYSTQGENIQYF. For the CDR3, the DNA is TGTGCCAGCAGTTACTCGACCCAGGGCGAAAACATTCAGTACTTC.

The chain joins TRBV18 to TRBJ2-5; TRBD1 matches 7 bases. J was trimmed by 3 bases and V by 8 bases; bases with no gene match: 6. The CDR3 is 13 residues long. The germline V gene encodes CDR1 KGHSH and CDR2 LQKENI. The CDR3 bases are TGTGCCAGCCTTGACAGGGCTGAAGAGACCCAGTACTTC. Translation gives CASLDRAEETQYF. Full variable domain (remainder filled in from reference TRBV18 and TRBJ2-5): NAGVMQNPRHLVRRRGQEARLRCSPMKGHSHVYWYRQLPEEGLKFMVYLQKENIIDESGMPKERFSAEFPKEGPSILRIQQVVRGDSAAYFCASLDRAEETQYFGPGTRLLVL.

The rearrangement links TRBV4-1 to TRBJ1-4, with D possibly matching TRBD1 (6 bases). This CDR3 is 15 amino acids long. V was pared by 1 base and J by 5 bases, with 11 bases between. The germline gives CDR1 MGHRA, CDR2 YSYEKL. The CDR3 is CASSQVDRQNEKLFF. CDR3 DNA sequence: TGCGCCAGCAGCCAAGTCGACAGGCAGAATGAAAAACTGTTTTTT.

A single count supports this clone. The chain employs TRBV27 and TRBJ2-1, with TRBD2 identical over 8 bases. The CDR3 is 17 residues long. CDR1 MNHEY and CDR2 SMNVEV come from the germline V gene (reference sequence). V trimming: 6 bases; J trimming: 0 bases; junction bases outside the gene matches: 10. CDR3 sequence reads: CASSRWSGGSSYNEQFF. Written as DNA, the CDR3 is TGTGCCAGCAGCCGTTGGAGCGGGGGCAGCTCCTACAATGAGCAGTTCTTC.

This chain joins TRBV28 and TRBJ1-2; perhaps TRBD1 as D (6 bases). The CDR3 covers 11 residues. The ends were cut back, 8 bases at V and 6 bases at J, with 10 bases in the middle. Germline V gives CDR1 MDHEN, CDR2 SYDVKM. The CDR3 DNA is TGTGCCAGCGGAACAGGGAATGGCTACACCTTC. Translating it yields CASGTGNGYTF.

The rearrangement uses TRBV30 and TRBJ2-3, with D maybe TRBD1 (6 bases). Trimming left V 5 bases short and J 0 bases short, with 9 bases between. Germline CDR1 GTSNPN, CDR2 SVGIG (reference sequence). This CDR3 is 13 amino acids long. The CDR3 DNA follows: TGTGCCTGGCAGACAGGTAGCACAGATACGCAGTATTTT. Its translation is CAWQTGSTDTQYF.

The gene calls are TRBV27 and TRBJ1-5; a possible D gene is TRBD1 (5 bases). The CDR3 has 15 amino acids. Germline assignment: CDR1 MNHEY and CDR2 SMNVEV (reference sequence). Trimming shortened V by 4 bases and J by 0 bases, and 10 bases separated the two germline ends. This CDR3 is CASSYARDSNQPQHF. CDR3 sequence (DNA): TGTGCCAGCAGTTACGCCAGGGATAGCAATCAGCCCCAGCATTTT.